Following are 9 T cell receptor beta chains from one sample sequenced in a study of identical twins. TCRdb used MiXCR to reprocess the 5' RACE reads, holding one entry per CDR3 protein. Found here are under 900,000 distinct CDR3 sequences, 9% to 15% of them singletons; the top ten hold about 1.5%. These same records also appear under a second study, on yellow fever vaccine responses in identical twins.

Material for sequencing was PBMCs. The receptors here all came from a woman aged 18-29 years in good health.

This sequence joins TRBV12-5 and TRBJ2-1; D may be TRBD1 or TRBD2 (5 bases each). Trimming stripped 0 bases from V and 5 bases from J, with 11 bases between. Germline V gives CDR1 LGHNT, CDR2 FRNRAP. The CDR3 extends over 15 amino acids. Here the CDR3 DNA reads TGTGCTAGTGGTTTGGTACCGGGACGGCACAATGAGCAGTTCTTC. Translated, it gives CASGLVPGRHNEQFF.

The CDR3 protein is CASSQSAGRDDQPQHF. CDR3 DNA sequence: TGCGCCAGCAGTCAATCGGCGGGCAGGGATGATCAGCCCCAGCATTTT. The V gene is TRBV23-1, the J gene TRBJ1-5; TRBD1 is a possible D gene (5 bases). TRBV23-1 is noted as an ORF with a role that remains uncertain. The CDR3 totals 16 residues. Deletions cut 0 bases from V and 5 bases from J, with 14 bases between.

The genes are TRBV10-3 and TRBJ2-7, with no clear D. Germline V CDR1 and CDR2: ENHRY, SYGVKD. The ends were cut back, 4 bases at V and 6 bases at J, with 13 bases in the middle. The CDR3 consists of 13 residues. This chain's CDR3 is CAISALGESEQYV. The CDR3 nucleotides are TGTGCCATCAGTGCACTCGGAGAGAGCGAGCAGTACGTC.

The rearrangement uses TRBV28 and TRBJ2-5; 8 bases map to TRBD2. CDR1 is MDHEN, CDR2 SYDVKM, per germline. CDR3 length: 15 amino acids. V trimming: 2 bases; J trimming: 5 bases; junction bases outside the gene matches: 7. In DNA, the CDR3 is TGTGCCAGCAGTTTAGATGGACTAGCAGGGGAGACCCAGTACTTC. It yields the protein CASSLDGLAGETQYF.

This clonotype came up many times. This sequence joins TRBV7-9 and TRBJ1-1, with TRBD1 as a possible D gene (5 bases). V dropped 1 base and J dropped 1 base, with 10 bases sitting between them. In germline, CDR1 is SEHNR, CDR2 FQNEAQ (reference sequence). The CDR3 sequence is 15 residues long. CDR3 DNA sequence: TGTGCCAGCAGCTTAGTACATCAGGGGAACACTGAAGCTTTCTTT. Encoded protein: CASSLVHQGNTEAFF.

Only a few counts were recorded for this clonotype. The rearrangement joins TRBV27 to TRBJ2-7; 8 nucleotides line up with TRBD2. Trimming at V came to 11 bases and at J to 6 bases, leaving 6 bases not matched to a gene. CDR1 MNHEY and CDR2 SMNVEV come from the germline V gene (reference sequence). CDR3 size: 11 residues. The CDR3 nucleotides are TGTGCCGTCCGGGAGGGACGCGAGCAGTACTTC. Translation: CAVREGREQYF.

This clonotype occurred a few times. This chain uses TRBV24-1 with TRBJ2-3; D is unclear. The ends were cut back, 5 bases at V and 0 bases at J, with 5 bases in the middle. This CDR3 is built from 13 residues. Germline V lookup: CDR1 KGHDR, CDR2 SFDVKD. CDR3 bases: TGTGCCACCAGTGGACGCAGCACAGATACGCAGTATTTT. Translated, it gives CATSGRSTDTQYF.

V and J are TRBV12-3 or TRBV12-4 and TRBJ2-2, with 7 bases fitting TRBD1. V gave up 3 bases and J gave up 6 bases; unmatched junction bases: 7. The CDR3 runs 15 residues. DNA for the CDR3: TGTGCCAGCAGTTTTGACAGGGCAATAGCCGGGGAGCTGTTTTTT. Protein product: CASSFDRAIAGELFF.

There are a few counts of this clonotype. The chain recombines TRBV9 with TRBJ1-1; D might be TRBD1 (6 bases). V was shortened by 4 bases and J by 4 bases, with 14 bases between the two germline ends. The CDR3 runs to 14 residues. Germline lookup yields CDR1 SGDLS and CDR2 YYNGEE. The CDR3 loop is CASSPPNRVTEAFF. The CDR3 DNA is TGTGCCAGCAGCCCCCCTAACAGGGTCACTGAAGCTTTCTTT.